Given below is one T cell receptor (beta chain) in context. Its matching antigen is unknown. This CDR3 region has 17 residues. CDR1 is SGHDT, CDR2 YYEEEE, per germline. Trimming took off 2 bases at V and 1 base at J, with 18 bases between the two ends. The data are from a study of blood T cells in healthy people across ages. Whole-study findings and limits: A roughly linear fall in TCR beta diversity per million T cells was seen with increasing age.

A second 7 to 11 cycle PCR used barcoded and J-beta primers. TCRdb reanalysed the 5' RACE reads using MiXCR and keeps one entry per CDR3 protein. There are about 900,000 distinct CDR3 sequences in the sample; roughly 48% occur only once, and around an eighth lies in the top ten. The chain joins TRBV5-6 to TRBJ1-1; no clear D. This TCR was recovered from a man under 40 in good health. The sample comprised blood. The chain's CDR3 is CASSFLRRWEGNTEAFF. CDR3 in DNA: TGTGCCAGCAGCTTCTTGCGTAGGTGGGAGGGGAACACTGAAGCTTTCTTT.